This entry is about one T cell receptor beta chain. Its specific antigen is unknown. No much larger clone exists at a distance of one base, and base qualities are not known. This sample is part of a study of cytomegalovirus exposure and HLA in healthy donors (dated 2017 in TCRdb). Background on the whole study: According to an earlier analysis of around 600 of the donors, 150 million to 200 million T cells yielded some 110 million unique TCR beta sequences and roughly 280 Gb of sequence data. About 300 gigabases of sequencing data and tens of millions of unique TCR sequences were included in an early release covering 550 to 650 HLA-typed donors. The genetic ancestry cluster associated with self-reported Caucasian donors included about four fifths of the 398 genotyped donors. The study aimed to test whether cataloging public T cell receptors could reveal signatures of past pathogen exposure. The T cell repertoires of around 670 subjects were profiled by immunosequencing and related to cytomegalovirus serostatus. Along with the roughly 710-subject first cohort, a separate validation cohort of over a hundred different subjects was used. To predict cytomegalovirus infection status, the study combined high-throughput TCR immunosequencing, statistical association of individual TCRs with disease status, and machine learning. A later analysis re-analyzed previously published TCR beta repertoires from several hundred donors and added high-resolution HLA genotyping to study TCR occurrence patterns. In the later analysis, no new phenotypic data were used to find candidate immune exposures; instead, reliance was placed on TCR beta sequences and their occurrence across donors. An earlier analysis of some 500 of the donors used high-throughput TCR beta sequencing to judge whether each TCR beta V gene segment behaved as functional or pseudogenic. Donor age, sex, ethnicity and CMV serostatus were collected together with the repertoire data. In a later genetic analysis, genome-wide SNP genotypes for about three fifths of the 666 donors were used, and that subset was treated as a discovery cohort. Every repertoire in the discovery cohort had been generated on one and the same sequencing platform. Both class I and class II loci were covered by HLA typing, at four-digit resolution. Typing coverage varied by locus: roughly 620-640 donors for A, B, C, DRB1 and DQB1; some 520 for DQA1; over 600 for DPA1; around 450 for DPB1. Roughly five DR-DQ haplotypes were handled as single units for association and clustering because linkage in the cohort was strong. On average, around 230,000 unique TCR beta nucleotide sequences were sequenced per donor among a few hundred genotyped donors of the cohort, with 15% to 20% of those sequences being non-productive.

Overall study results and their limits: In vitro tests confirmed that a few of the cytomegalovirus-associated TCR beta chains recognize cytomegalovirus antigens. In an earlier analysis of some 550 of the donors, most TCR beta V segments were observed in productive rearrangements about 90% or about 30% of the time, broadly matching IMGT annotations. For the cohort, immune exposure information was limited to CMV serostatus. In the study, around 150 TCR beta chains were listed as associated with cytomegalovirus. When HLA alleles, especially DR and DQ, strongly co-occurred, attributing TCR associations to individual alleles was difficult. The sequencing pipeline was judged likely to have produced a cluster of highly shared sequence variants as a technical artifact. Some IMGT-functional V segments, including TRBV6-2 and TRBV6-3, could not be told apart with the 87-base-pair reads, so those segments were excluded. In a later analysis, HLA-associated TCR beta chains were found to be more clonally expanded and to have lower generation probabilities than equally common non-associated chains. Because counts were too low, seventeen rarely observed V segments, including chromosome 9 orphons, were excluded from the earlier analysis of under 650 of the donors. Several of the top co-occurrence clusters appeared to be linked to parvovirus B19, influenza, CMV and Epstein-Barr virus, according to a later analysis. In a later analysis, the rate of TCR association differed among HLA loci, with DRB1 alleles having the most associated TCRs and HLA-C alleles having the fewest. A further reported finding was that TCR beta sequences accurately predicted the HLA-A and HLA-B alleles for most subjects in the first cohort. Cytomegalovirus status was reported to be diagnosed by the classifier with high specificity and sensitivity in both the original and validation cohorts. Correlated functional status among segregating V segments might be attributable to linkage disequilibrium, but an unknown experimental factor could not be ruled out. Across donors, most TCR sequences were observed very rarely, whereas some public TCRs were present in many individuals. In a later analysis, around 17,000 TCR beta sequences were associated with specific HLA alleles at a false discovery rate of 0.05. It was suggested by the authors that the approach could potentially be generalized to other disease states and immunological phenotypes. Compared with the roughly 600-donor mean, donors in an Asian-associated ancestry cluster had fewer N-insertions in productive TCRs, according to a later genetic analysis. Most CMV-associated TCR beta chains appeared to be HLA-restricted in a later analysis, and the HLA associations seemed to be driven largely by CMV exposure. Because HLA typing was missing for some donors at each locus, association tests included only the typed subset. This cohort had only TCR beta chains sequenced, and the lack of alpha or paired-chain data limited which features could be detected. Presence/absence analyses assumed roughly uniform sequencing depth across donors, an assumption that may not hold. V-gene and J-gene trimming of TCR beta chains was associated with a missense DCLRE1C variant in a later genetic analysis, and the association was replicated in an independent cohort.

The cohort was made up of approximately 670 healthy bone marrow donors. All cohort members were sampled while nominally healthy, although unrecorded immune exposures were likely present. The donor tested CMV seropositive and was one of the 289 seropositive cohort members. A peripheral blood sample was collected from each donor, and TCR beta sequencing was performed on peripheral blood mononuclear cells. Genomic DNA was extracted from the blood cell samples with the Qiagen DNeasy Blood Extraction Kit. Libraries were built with the immunoSEQ multiplex PCR assay. For the multiplex PCR, a mixture combining 60 forward primers for TCR Vbeta segments and 13 reverse primers for TCR Jbeta segments was used. Amplification of the CDR3 region of rearranged TCR beta genes was performed with a multiplex PCR assay on genomic DNA. On the Illumina HiSeq System, the amplified TCR beta libraries were sequenced as 87-base-pair reads. The paper's data handling went like this. A later analysis tallied roughly 78 million unique TCR beta chains across the 666 repertoires, and about 10 million of those chains were shared by two or more donors. Raw reads were error-corrected and collapsed into unique sequences with a nearest-neighbor algorithm that merged closely related sequences to remove PCR and sequencing errors. V, D and J gene segments were assigned by aligning CDR3 sequences to IMGT reference sequences. For a sequence to be retained, at least a six-nucleotide match to both a V gene segment and a J gene segment was required. A rearrangement was called productive if the CDR3 had no stop codons and remained in frame with V and J, and every other rearrangement was called non-productive. CDR3 was defined by IMGT convention, running from the second conserved V-encoded cysteine to the conserved J-encoded phenylalanine. In an earlier analysis of approximately 590 of the donors, sequences lacking an unambiguous match to a single V gene segment were excluded. In an earlier analysis of about 590 of the donors, a V segment was called functional when productive rearrangements were above 56.7%, and segregating when the standard deviation between donors exceeded 5%. A statistical classification framework was built for diagnosing cytomegalovirus status from the catalog of TCR beta chain sequences. V and J gene assignment, in a later analysis, came from comparing TCR nucleotide sequences with IMGT/GENE-DB human TR gene sequences. Using the TCRdist pipeline, a later analysis assigned CDR3 sequences along with most-parsimonious VDJ recombination scenarios. In a later analysis, each TCR beta chain was defined by its CDR3 amino acid sequence together with its V-gene family, and reads without a unique V-gene family were excluded. To address suspected cross-contamination and a sequencing artifact, a later analysis removed around 590 highly shared, low-generation-probability nucleotide sequences. In a later analysis, a clonal expansion index was calculated for each public chain from normalized within-repertoire ranks of inferred template counts. In a later analysis, generation probabilities were computed with a VDJ recombination model fitted to out-of-frame rearrangements, and the resulting probabilities were checked against IGoR. A later analysis scored TCR-TCR, TCR-HLA and TCR-CMV co-occurrence with hypergeometric tests, applying a repertoire-size bias correction to TCR pairs. In a later analysis, false discovery rates were estimated by permuting HLA or CMV assignments 20 times. A later analysis grouped co-occurring TCRs with DBSCAN, adding TCRdist sequence similarity when clustering within HLA-allele-positive subsets. Repertoires with fewer than 30,000 or more than 120,000 public chains were left out of co-occurrence clustering, as were a few repertoires with anomalous nucleotide sharing. Drawn from immuneACCESS, this table holds only the in-frame rearrangements with V and J called that TCRdb kept. Clones are partly lost; checked studies trace under half to an unresolved V gene and leave the rest unexplained. From that table come the V and J calls and clone size; the DNA was used to work out D and trimming. This sample has 85,000 to 130,000 clones in its table, and about 70% of those were observed once. The top ten clonotypes cover about 6% of the sample.

From the germline V gene, CDR1 is KGHSH and CDR2 is LQKENI. The CDR3 runs 14 amino acids, cysteine and phenylalanine included. Kept here is only the CDR3 DNA, which spans 42 bases and is read in frame from base 1. Ends trimmed: V by 8 bases, J by 0 bases; bases unmatched to a gene: 5. This clonotype originated in a woman aged 50 to 60 in good health and CMV-seropositive. The chain couples TRBV18 to TRBJ2-3; 7 bases in the middle match TRBD1. The specimen sequenced was PBMCs. The CDR3 is CASLRDRSTDTQYF. The base sequence is TGTGCCAGCCTCCGGGACAGAAGCACAGATACGCAGTATTTT.